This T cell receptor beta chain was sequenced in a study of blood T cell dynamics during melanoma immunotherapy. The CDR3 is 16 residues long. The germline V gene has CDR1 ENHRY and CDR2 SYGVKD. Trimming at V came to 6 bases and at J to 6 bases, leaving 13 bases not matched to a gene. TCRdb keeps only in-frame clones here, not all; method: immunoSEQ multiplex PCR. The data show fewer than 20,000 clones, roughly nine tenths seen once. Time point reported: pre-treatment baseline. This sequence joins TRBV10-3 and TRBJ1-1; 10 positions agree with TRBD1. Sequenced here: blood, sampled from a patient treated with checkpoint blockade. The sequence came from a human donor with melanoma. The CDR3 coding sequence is TGTGCCATCAGACCTCCGGGACAGGGGTTTAAAGCTGAAGCTTTCTTT. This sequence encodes CAIRPPGQGFKAEAFF.